A single sample is the source of the 30 T cell receptor beta chains below, sequenced in a study of T-cell reconstitution after alpha-beta-depleted transplantation in children. TCRbeta library preparation incorporated unique molecular identifiers. TCRdb called the PCR reads again in MiXCR, with one record for every CDR3 protein. The sample yields about 140,000 distinct CDR3 sequences, about 8.8% seen once. Sequences were derived from PBMCs, mostly from graft donor cells, sampled 180 days after TCRalphabeta/CD19-depleted stem cell transplant. These receptor sequences come from a female patient under 10 years old who had a stem cell transplant for congenital amegakaryocytic thrombocytopenia, so the T cells may come from the graft donor.

Concerning this clonotype: Possible read error: a much larger clone is one base away. The chain recombines TRBV10-3 with TRBJ2-2; D may be TRBD2 (5 bases). This CDR3 is 12 amino acids long. Germline V gene data show CDR1 as ENHRY and CDR2 as SYGVKD. CDR3 residues: CAISTRLGEPFF. CDR3 coding DNA: TGTGCCATCAGTACCCGTCTCGGGGAGCCGTTTTTT.

This clonotype occurred many times. The CDR3 loop is CASSFVGGQVSYEQYF. Written as DNA, the CDR3 is TGTGCCAGCAGTTTTGTGGGAGGACAGGTGTCCTACGAGCAGTACTTC. This chain joins TRBV27 and TRBJ2-7, with D possibly matching TRBD1 (7 bases). Germline values: CDR1 MNHEY, CDR2 SMNVEV (reference sequence). The V end was cut by 3 bases, the J end by 1 base, with 16 bases between. The CDR3 is made up of 16 amino acids.

Ten or more counts support this clonotype. The chain employs TRBV29-1 and TRBJ1-5, with D tentatively TRBD1 (5 bases). The CDR3 runs 13 residues. Trimming took off 4 bases at V and 7 bases at J, with 14 bases between the two ends. CDR1 and CDR2 (germline): SQVTM, ANQGSEA. CDR3 nucleotides: TGCAGCGTTGTTCTGGGGCCCGGGCAGCCCCAGCATTTT. Translated, it gives CSVVLGPGQPQHF.

This clonotype was seen a few times. This sequence joins TRBV6-1 and TRBJ2-3; no clear D. Trimming cost V 2 bases and J 0 bases, with 6 bases left between them. Germline-derived CDR1 and CDR2 are MNHNS and SASEGT. CDR3 length: 14 residues. The CDR3 DNA reads as TGTGCCAGCAGTGAAATGCACAGCACAGATACGCAGTATTTT. This gives the protein CASSEMHSTDTQYF.

Many counts were recorded for this clonotype. This rearrangement joins TRBV20-1 to TRBJ1-6; no reliable D call. The germline V gene encodes CDR1 DFQATT and CDR2 SNEGSKA (reference sequence). The CDR3 totals 14 residues. V was clipped by 1 base and J by 4 bases, with 8 bases between them. CDR3 bases: TGCAGTGCTAGAGTTATCGAATATAATTCACCCCTCCACTTT. Protein: CSARVIEYNSPLHF.

V is TRBV5-4 and J is TRBJ2-3; 8 bases map to TRBD2. Germline CDR1 is SGHNT and CDR2 is YYREEE (reference sequence). The V segment lost 0 bases and the J segment 4 bases; nucleotides outside the gene matches: 7. CDR3 length equals 16 residues. The CDR3 here is CASSLEVAGFSDTQYF. DNA for the CDR3: TGTGCCAGCAGCTTGGAGGTAGCGGGGTTTTCAGATACGCAGTATTTT.

This clonotype was counted many times. The CDR3 loop is CASSQAGGQETQYF. CDR3 DNA sequence: TGTGCCAGCAGCCAAGCCGGGGGCCAAGAGACCCAGTACTTC. This chain connects TRBV7-9 to TRBJ2-5, with D maybe TRBD2 (6 bases). Germline CDR1 and CDR2: SEHNR and FQNEAQ (reference sequence). The CDR3 is made up of 14 amino acids. The V end lost 5 bases, the J end lost 1 base, and 11 bases lay between the germline ends.

With regard to this clonotype: A much larger clone differs by one base, so this may be a read error. The chain links TRBV24-1 to TRBJ1-2; D gene uncertain. In germline, CDR1 is KGHDR, CDR2 SFDVKD. V was pared by 11 bases and J by 8 bases, with 20 bases between. The CDR3 runs to 13 residues. This CDR3 reads CANSLPSGIGYTF. The CDR3 DNA reads as TGTGCCAACTCTCTGCCGTCGGGCATCGGCTACACCTTC.

This clonotype was observed many times. The chain employs TRBV20-1 and TRBJ2-7; no clear D gene. The germline gives CDR1 DFQATT, CDR2 SNEGSKA (reference sequence). CDR3 length: 13 amino acids. The V gene lost 2 bases and the J gene lost 3 bases, with 11 bases spanning the gap. The CDR3 is CSARNTVDYEQYF. For the CDR3, the DNA is TGCAGTGCTAGAAACACAGTGGACTACGAGCAGTACTTC.

This clonotype was counted only a few times. The chain uses TRBV4-1 and TRBJ2-7; 11 bases align to TRBD2. The length of the CDR3 is 16 residues. Germline CDR1 MGHRA, CDR2 YSYEKL. V dropped 1 base and J dropped 4; count of bases not matched to a gene: 6. CDR3: CASSQGDTSGSYEQYF. As DNA, the CDR3 is TGCGCCAGCAGCCAAGGCGATACTAGCGGGAGTTACGAGCAGTACTTC.

This clonotype has at least ten counts. The chain recombines TRBV10-3 with TRBJ2-7, with a tentative D call TRBD1 (5 bases). Trimming shortened V by 3 bases and J by 6 bases, and 15 bases separated the two germline ends. Per the germline V gene, CDR1 is ENHRY and CDR2 is SYGVKD. The CDR3 loop spans 14 amino acids. CDR3 in amino acids: CAISDAVAGREQYF. Written as DNA, the CDR3 is TGTGCCATCAGTGATGCTGTCGCAGGGCGCGAGCAGTACTTC.

In its sample, this clonotype was seen many times. V usage is TRBV7-8 and J usage is TRBJ2-1; D unresolved. CDR3 length equals 14 residues. Germline CDR1 SGHVS, CDR2 FQNEAQ. The V end was cut by 0 bases, the J end by 4 bases, with 7 bases between. The CDR3 DNA reads as TGTGCCAGCAGCTTAGCGGGCATTTACAATGAGCAGTTCTTC. Translated: CASSLAGIYNEQFF.

This clonotype has only a few counts. The chain employs TRBV7-9 and TRBJ2-5, with TRBD1 identical over 8 bases. The germline V gene encodes CDR1 SEHNR and CDR2 FQNEAQ (reference sequence). J lost 4 bases, V lost 8 bases, and 6 bases had no gene match. The CDR3 has 13 residues. CDR3 protein: CASRLQGGETQYF. CDR3 DNA sequence: TGTGCCAGCCGATTACAGGGGGGAGAGACCCAGTACTTC.

This clonotype was observed a few times. The CDR3 sequence: CASSPYGTGVNEQFF. The CDR3, as DNA: TGTGCCAGCTCACCATACGGGACAGGGGTCAATGAGCAGTTCTTC. The genes are TRBV18 and TRBJ2-1; 10 bases are a match to TRBD1. Germline V gene sequence: CDR1 KGHSH, CDR2 LQKENI. CDR3 size: 15 residues. V lost 2 bases, J lost 6 bases, and 4 bases stayed unmatched.

In its sample, this clonotype was seen many times. The chain links TRBV15 to TRBJ1-5; D gene uncertain. Germline CDR1 is LNHNV and CDR2 is YYDKDF (reference sequence). Trimming removed 0 bases at V and 3 bases at J, with 12 bases between. This CDR3 contains 16 residues. The CDR3 sequence: CATSRDAGVYNQPQHF. CDR3 nucleotide sequence: TGTGCCACCAGCAGAGACGCGGGAGTTTACAATCAGCCCCAGCATTTT.

This clonotype was picked up many times. The gene calls are TRBV7-2 and TRBJ2-5; D call uncertain. CDR3 length equals 14 residues. Germline lookup yields CDR1 SGHTA and CDR2 FQGNSA. The ends were cut back, 1 base at V and 9 bases at J, with 15 bases in the middle. The CDR3 reads CASSLGGKAGPQYF. The CDR3 nucleotides read TGTGCCAGCAGCTTAGGGGGAAAGGCCGGGCCCCAGTACTTC.

This clonotype has only a few counts. The chain combines TRBV9 with TRBJ2-3, with TRBD1 as a possible D gene (6 bases). This CDR3 region has 14 residues. V lost 4 bases and J 4 bases, leaving 13 bases between the germline ends. Germline V gives CDR1 SGDLS, CDR2 YYNGEE. CDR3 nucleotides: TGTGCCAGCAGCACAACAGGGTTCGCAGATACGCAGTATTTT. Amino acid sequence: CASSTTGFADTQYF.

This clonotype was seen many times. The chain is built from TRBV5-1 and TRBJ2-5, with D tentatively TRBD1 (6 bases). Germline CDR1 and CDR2: SGHRS and YFSETQ. The length of the CDR3 is 15 residues. V was shortened by 2 bases and J by 5 bases, with 16 bases between the two germline ends. The CDR3 spells CASSFAVGGEETQYF. CDR3 DNA sequence: TGCGCCAGCAGCTTCGCCGTAGGGGGAGAGGAGACCCAGTACTTC.

This clonotype was seen ten or more times. The rearrangement joins TRBV5-1 to TRBJ1-2; D gene unclear. Per the germline V gene, CDR1 is SGHRS and CDR2 is YFSETQ. The CDR3 runs 13 residues. Trimming removed 4 bases from V and 2 bases from J, with 9 bases in between. CDR3 in amino acids: CASSPGRNYGYTF. CDR3 nucleotide sequence: TGCGCCAGCAGCCCCGGACGGAACTATGGCTACACCTTC. The full variable domain, its missing parts supplied by reference TRBV5-1 and TRBJ1-2, is KAGVTQTPRYLIKTRGQQVTLSCSPISGHRSVSWYQQTPGQGLQFLFEYFSETQRNKGNFPGRFSGRQFSNSRSEMNVSTLELGDSALYLCASSPGRNYGYTFGSGTRLTVV.

The chain's CDR3 is CASRRFGTVEQYF. The CDR3 region has the DNA TGTGCCAGCCGCCGGTTCGGCACGGTCGAGCAGTACTTC. The J gene is TRBJ2-7, the V gene TRBV12-3 or TRBV12-4, with D unclear. The V end lost 8 bases, the J end lost 6 bases, and 17 bases lay between the germline ends. This CDR3 region has 13 residues.

At least ten counts were recorded for this clonotype. The genes are TRBV5-5 and TRBJ2-7, with 10 bases fitting TRBD1. CDR3 size: 18 residues. Per germline, CDR1 SGHKS and CDR2 YYEKEE (reference sequence). The junction had 12 bases not matched to a gene; V was cut back by 1 base and J by 2 bases. The CDR3 bases are TGTGCCAGCAGCTTGTTTATTTTTATAGGGACAGGGGCCTACGAGCAGTACTTC. It is translated as CASSLFIFIGTGAYEQYF. Variable domain in full (rest from reference TRBV5-5 and TRBJ2-7): DAGVTQSPTHLIKTRGQQVTLRCSPISGHKSVSWYQQVLGQGPQFIFQYYEKEERGRGNFPDRFSARQFPNYSSELNVNALLLGDSALYLCASSLFIFIGTGAYEQYFGPGTRLTVT.

There are many counts of this clonotype. This rearrangement joins TRBV28 to TRBJ2-3; 12 bases are a match to TRBD2. Germline values: CDR1 MDHEN, CDR2 SYDVKM. The CDR3 is 15 amino acids. Losses at the gene ends were 3 bases for V and 8 bases for J; bases not matched to a gene: 6. CDR3 nucleotides: TGTGCCAGCAGTTTGCTAGCGGGGGGGAGAACTACGCAGTATTTT. This encodes CASSLLAGGRTTQYF.

This clonotype was detected only a few times. This sequence joins TRBV5-1 and TRBJ2-1; TRBD2 matches 13 bases. Germline V CDR1 and CDR2: SGHRS, YFSETQ. The CDR3 extends over 20 amino acids. V trimming: 0 bases; J trimming: 9 bases; junction bases outside the gene matches: 18. Written as DNA, the CDR3 is TGCGCCAGCAGCTTGGCCGGGAAACTAGCGGGAGGGCCGGTCTCCTTTGAGCAGTTCTTC. It codes for CASSLAGKLAGGPVSFEQFF.

This clonotype has ten or more counts. The junction differs from germline at one of its ends, possibly a read error. The genes are TRBV5-6 and TRBJ2-3, with D possibly being TRBD2 (5 bases). Germline CDR1 reads SGHDT; CDR2 reads YYEEEE. CDR3 length: 12 residues. This CDR3 reads CASGFGADTQYF. The CDR3 bases are TGTGCCAGCGGCTTCGGGGCAGATACGCAGTATTTT.

The rearrangement joins TRBV12-3 or TRBV12-4 to TRBJ2-3; 9 bases align to TRBD2. This CDR3 is 17 amino acids long. Trimming removed 6 bases from V and 7 bases from J; junction bases left unmatched: 17. The CDR3 DNA reads as TGTGCCAGCAGCTACCCTCGGCGGGGGGGCCCTCGAAATACGCAGTATTTT. Protein product: CASSYPRRGGPRNTQYF.

This clonotype was counted ten times or more. The CDR3 nucleotides read TGCAGTGCTAGATGGCGGGGCGGCACAGATACGCAGTATTTT. Translating gives CSARWRGGTDTQYF. The genes are TRBV20-1 and TRBJ2-3, with a tentative D call TRBD2 (6 bases). In germline, CDR1 is DFQATT, CDR2 SNEGSKA (reference sequence). The CDR3 sequence is 14 residues long. V lost 2 bases to trimming and J lost 1 base, with 10 bases between them.

This clonotype was detected many times. The gene calls are TRBV6-1 and TRBJ1-4; tentative D call: TRBD1 (5 bases). Per the germline V gene, CDR1 is MNHNS and CDR2 is SASEGT. V lost 6 bases and J lost 10, with 18 bases in between. The CDR3 is 14 residues long. CDR3 nucleotides: TGTGCCAGCAGCGAGGACTCAGGGAGGGGAAAACTGTTTTTT. Its protein is CASSEDSGRGKLFF.

This clonotype was seen many times. The V and J genes are TRBV29-1 and TRBJ1-3, with D hard to call. Looked up from germline, CDR1 is SQVTM and CDR2 is ANQGSEA. The CDR3 extends over 13 amino acids. V shed 1 base and J shed 0 bases, with 4 bases lying between them. CDR3 nucleotides: TGCAGCGTTGAAGGTTCCTCTGGAAACACCATATATTTT. It translates to CSVEGSSGNTIYF.

This clonotype was counted a few times. The chain joins TRBV6-1 to TRBJ2-7; 7 nucleotides align to TRBD1. Germline lookup yields CDR1 MNHNS and CDR2 SASEGT. V lost 7 bases to trimming and J lost 4 bases; unmatched junction nucleotides: 19. There are 17 residues in the CDR3. The CDR3 sequence is CASTPRGRQGQVYEQYF. CDR3 DNA sequence: TGTGCCAGCACCCCTAGAGGGAGACAGGGTCAAGTGTACGAGCAGTACTTC.

This rearrangement joins TRBV20-1 to TRBJ2-7, with D uncertain. CDR3 size: 12 residues. Looked up from germline, CDR1 is DFQATT and CDR2 is SNEGSKA (reference sequence). V dropped 0 bases and J dropped 6 bases, with 9 bases sitting between them. DNA of the CDR3: TGCAGTGCTAGAGAGCCCGCTAGCGAGCAGTACTTC. This sequence encodes CSAREPASEQYF.